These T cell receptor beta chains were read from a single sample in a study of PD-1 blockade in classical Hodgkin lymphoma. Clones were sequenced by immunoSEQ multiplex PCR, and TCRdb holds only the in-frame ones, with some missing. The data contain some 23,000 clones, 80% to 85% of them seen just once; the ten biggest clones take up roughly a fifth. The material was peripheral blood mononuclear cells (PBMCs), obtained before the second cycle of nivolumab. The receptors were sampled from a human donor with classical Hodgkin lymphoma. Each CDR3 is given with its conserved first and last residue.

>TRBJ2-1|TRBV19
CASSPASGGDNEQFF
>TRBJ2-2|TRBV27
CASSQARTIHRGELFF
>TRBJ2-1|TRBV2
CASSPAVNEQFF
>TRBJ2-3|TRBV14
CASSHADTQYF
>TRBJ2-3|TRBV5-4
CASTPGQIADTQYF
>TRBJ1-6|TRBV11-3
CASRASRGSNSPLHF
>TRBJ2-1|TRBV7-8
CASSFRGPAGNEQFF
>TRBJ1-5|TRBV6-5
CASSYSKGDQPQHF
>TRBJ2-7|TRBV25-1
CASSDRDTYEQYF
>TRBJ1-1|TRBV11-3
CASRRTGGTEAFF
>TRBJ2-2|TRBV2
CASSGSGFRELFF
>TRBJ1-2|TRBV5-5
CASRTVYGYTF
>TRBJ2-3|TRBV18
CASSLGASEHTDTQYF
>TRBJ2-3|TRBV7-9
CASRPNRGASTDTQYF
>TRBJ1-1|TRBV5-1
CASSLGSNTEAFF
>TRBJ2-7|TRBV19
CAPVGTHYEQYF
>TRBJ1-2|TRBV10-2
CASSEGKNYGYTF
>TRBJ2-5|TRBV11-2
CASSYLKRDVRETQYF
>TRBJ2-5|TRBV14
CASSQGPGRTQYF
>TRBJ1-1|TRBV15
CATSRDQDRGQAFF
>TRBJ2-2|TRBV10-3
CAISRTSGGANTGELFF
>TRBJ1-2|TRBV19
CASSRQQGAGHGYTF
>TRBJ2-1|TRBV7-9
CASSSGLAEYNEQFF
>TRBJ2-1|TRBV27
CASSISVGLAGNEQFF
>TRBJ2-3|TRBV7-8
CASSYTLESTDTQYF
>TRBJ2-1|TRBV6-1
CASSLDRDSYNEQFF
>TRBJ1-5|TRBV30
CAWSPLTGGFQPQHF